This T cell receptor beta chain was profiled in a study of blood T cell repertoires in COVID-19. Only in-frame clones appear in the TCRdb table, and some are missing; sequencing was by immunoSEQ multiplex PCR. The table lists 180,000 or so clones, 87% of them singletons. The V and J ends lost 2 bases and 4 bases, in that order; junction bases with no gene match: 5. The CDR3 is made up of 15 amino acids. Germline assignment: CDR1 SGHNT and CDR2 YENEEA. The chain links TRBV11-3 to TRBJ2-3; 8 positions match TRBD1. What was sequenced was peripheral blood. This receptor was identified in a woman aged 50 to 60 with acute or convalescent COVID-19. The CDR3 sequence is CASSLRQGRADTQYF. The CDR3 DNA reads as TGTGCCAGCAGCTTAAGACAGGGGCGGGCAGATACGCAGTATTTT.